Shown below are 19 T cell receptor beta chains from a single sample sequenced in a study of blood T cell repertoires in COVID-19. Repertoires were generated with immunoSEQ multiplex PCR, while TCRdb's copy carries only in-frame clones and drops some. Of about 150,000 clones listed, approximately 80% were seen once; the top ten hold around 5.5%. Source material: PBMCs or T cells enriched from blood (not recorded which). The source of these receptors is a woman in her forties or fifties who had recovered from COVID-19.

The chain carries TRBV27 and TRBJ1-1; D unclear. Trimming stripped 3 bases from V and 0 bases from J, with 8 bases between. CDR1 and CDR2 from the germline V gene are MNHEY and SMNVEV (reference sequence). This CDR3 is built from 14 residues. The CDR3 sequence is CASSFGRMNTEAFF. The CDR3 bases are TGTGCCAGCAGTTTCGGCAGGATGAACACTGAAGCTTTCTTT.

The chain combines TRBV5-5 with TRBJ1-4; D not certain. Germline V gives CDR1 SGHKS, CDR2 YYEKEE (reference sequence). The CDR3 runs to 15 residues. Trimming removed 4 bases from V and 8 bases from J, with 18 bases in between. CDR3 DNA: TGTGCCAGCAGCACCGACATGCGGGCTCGGGAAAAACTGTTTTTT. The encoded protein is CASSTDMRAREKLFF.

V usage is TRBV9 and J usage is TRBJ1-2; no firm D call. Trimming took 3 bases from V and 8 from J, leaving 11 bases between them. Germline V gives CDR1 SGDLS, CDR2 YYNGEE. This CDR3 is built from 12 residues. As DNA, the CDR3 is TGTGCCAGCAGCGCCCTCTTCCGGGGCTACACCTTC. It codes for CASSALFRGYTF.

The chain uses TRBV5-6 and TRBJ2-7; D unclear. CDR1 and CDR2 from the germline V gene are SGHDT and YYEEEE. This CDR3 has 14 amino acids. CDR3 coding DNA: TGTGCCAGCAGTTTGGACCGGTTAATCTACGAGCAGTACGTC. Residues: CASSLDRLIYEQYV.

The J gene is TRBJ1-2, the V gene TRBV28; D gene uncertain. Looked up from germline, CDR1 is MDHEN and CDR2 is SYDVKM. The CDR3 totals 14 residues. The V end was cut by 5 bases, the J end by 5 bases, with 15 bases between. CDR3 DNA sequence: TGTGCCAGCAGTCCCCTATGGGCCTCATATGGCTACACCTTC. The encoded protein is CASSPLWASYGYTF.

This clone was picked up one time. V usage is TRBV6-5 and J usage is TRBJ1-2, with D perhaps TRBD1 (6 bases). The length of the CDR3 is 13 residues. V lost 2 bases to trimming and J lost 8 bases, with 12 bases between them. Germline values: CDR1 MNHEY, CDR2 SVGAGI. CDR3 protein: CASSYRTEGGYTF. Here the CDR3 DNA reads TGTGCCAGCAGTTACAGGACAGAGGGCGGCTACACCTTC.

The V gene is TRBV28, the J gene TRBJ2-7, with 11 nucleotides matching TRBD2. Losses at the gene ends were 4 bases for V and 10 bases for J; bases not matched to a gene: 18. The germline V gene encodes CDR1 MDHEN and CDR2 SYDVKM. The CDR3 is made up of 17 amino acids. CDR3 nucleotides: TGTGCCAGCAGTTCAAGGGGCATAGCGGGGGGGCCAGCTGCTCAGTACGTC. Translating gives CASSSRGIAGGPAAQYV.

The genes are TRBV6-5 and TRBJ1-1, with D perhaps TRBD1 (6 bases). Trimming took off 10 bases at V and 4 bases at J, with 13 bases between the two ends. The CDR3 length is 12 residues. Germline loops: CDR1 MNHEY, CDR2 SVGAGI. The CDR3 spells CATQGGGTEAFF. In DNA form, the CDR3 reads TGTGCCACCCAAGGGGGGGGCACTGAAGCTTTCTTT.

The chain links TRBV20-1 to TRBJ1-5; the D is unclear. Germline-derived CDR1 and CDR2 are DFQATT and SNEGSKA (reference sequence). V was pared by 6 bases and J by 7 bases, with 10 bases between. The CDR3 totals 11 residues. Here the CDR3 reads CSARGVQPQHF. The CDR3 bases are TGCAGTGCCCGGGGTGTACAGCCCCAGCATTTT.

This sequence joins TRBV28 and TRBJ1-1; 9 bases are a match to TRBD1. The CDR3 extends over 16 amino acids. From germline, CDR1 is MDHEN and CDR2 SYDVKM. Unmatched junction bases numbered 7, after V lost 4 bases and J lost 1 base. The CDR3 loop reads CASSSNRGRENTEAFF. The CDR3 DNA is TGTGCCAGCAGTTCCAACAGGGGGCGTGAGAACACTGAAGCTTTCTTT.

This clone was recorded a few times. This chain joins TRBV29-1 and TRBJ1-1; D perhaps matches TRBD1 (6 bases). CDR1 is SQVTM and CDR2 is ANQGSEA in the germline V gene. With 4 bases removed from V and 0 bases from J, the gap between germline ends came to 6 bases. The CDR3 loop spans 12 amino acids. CDR3: CSVGQVNTEAFF. CDR3 nucleotides: TGCAGCGTTGGACAGGTGAACACTGAAGCTTTCTTT.

The chain has TRBV28 and TRBJ1-2, with D possibly TRBD1 on 5 matching bases. The CDR3 is 14 amino acids. V lost 3 bases and J lost 3, with 11 bases in between. CDR1 MDHEN and CDR2 SYDVKM come from the germline V gene. The CDR3, as DNA: TGTGCCAGCAGTTTGGGGCAGATAGACTATGGCTACACCTTC. It yields the protein CASSLGQIDYGYTF.

The chain recombines TRBV28 with TRBJ2-1; 7 bases are shared with TRBD1. V trimming: 1 base; J trimming: 8 bases; junction bases outside the gene matches: 2. Germline V gene data show CDR1 as MDHEN and CDR2 as SYDVKM. The CDR3 contains 13 residues. CDR3 nucleotide sequence: TGTGCCAGCAGTTTATCCCAGGGGGATGAGCAGTTCTTC. It encodes CASSLSQGDEQFF.

The chain recombines TRBV30 with TRBJ1-4; 9 bases fit TRBD1. The CDR3 has 16 residues. Germline CDR1 and CDR2: GTSNPN and SVGIG (reference sequence). V shed 2 bases, J shed 6 bases, and the junction held 10 bases outside the gene matches. The CDR3 nucleotides are TGTGCCTGGAGTTTTACCACAGGGGGCAGTTATGAAAAACTGTTTTTT. It specifies CAWSFTTGGSYEKLFF.

The rearrangement uses TRBV3-1 (or the pseudogene TRBV3-2) and TRBJ1-1; 8 bases line up with TRBD1. CDR1 and CDR2 (germline): LGHDT, YNNKEL (reference sequence). Trimming cost V 5 bases and J 5 bases; bases outside gene matches: 7. CDR3 length: 14 amino acids. CDR3 sequence: CASSFEQGDTEAFF. The CDR3, as DNA: TGTGCCAGCAGCTTCGAACAGGGGGATACTGAAGCTTTCTTT.

The V and J genes are TRBV5-5 and TRBJ1-2, with 7 bases that match TRBD1. Germline CDR1 is SGHKS and CDR2 is YYEKEE (reference sequence). CDR3 size: 16 residues. Unmatched junction bases numbered 6, after V lost 0 bases and J lost 1 base. CDR3 nucleotides: TGTGCCAGCAGCTTGGTCCCGGGACAGCTTAACTATGGCTACACCTTC. This translates into CASSLVPGQLNYGYTF.

A few counts support this clone. J is TRBJ2-1 and V is TRBV18; a possible D gene is TRBD1 (7 bases). Germline values: CDR1 KGHSH, CDR2 LQKENI. The CDR3 length is 15 residues. V was trimmed by 1 base and J by 3 bases, leaving 10 bases between them. CDR3 sequence reads: CASSPRQGGYNEQFF. In nucleotides, the CDR3 is TGTGCCAGCTCACCACGGCAGGGGGGCTACAATGAGCAGTTCTTC.

This sequence joins TRBV28 and TRBJ2-1, with 7 bases fitting TRBD1. Germline lookup yields CDR1 MDHEN and CDR2 SYDVKM. Germline trimming cut 4 bases from V and 2 bases from J; bases unmatched to any gene: 2. This CDR3 spans 14 amino acids. The CDR3 region has the DNA TGTGCCAGCAGTTGGGGACAGCCCTACAATGAGCAGTTCTTC. This translates into CASSWGQPYNEQFF.

The chain combines TRBV6-4 with TRBJ2-7; no firm D call. CDR3 length: 15 residues. Trimming left V 0 bases short and J 0 bases short, with 9 bases between. Germline V gene lookup returns CDR1 MRHNA and CDR2 SNTAGT. The CDR3 loop reads CASSDSHTSSYEQYV. CDR3 coding DNA: TGTGCCAGCAGTGACTCCCATACGAGCTCCTACGAGCAGTACGTC.